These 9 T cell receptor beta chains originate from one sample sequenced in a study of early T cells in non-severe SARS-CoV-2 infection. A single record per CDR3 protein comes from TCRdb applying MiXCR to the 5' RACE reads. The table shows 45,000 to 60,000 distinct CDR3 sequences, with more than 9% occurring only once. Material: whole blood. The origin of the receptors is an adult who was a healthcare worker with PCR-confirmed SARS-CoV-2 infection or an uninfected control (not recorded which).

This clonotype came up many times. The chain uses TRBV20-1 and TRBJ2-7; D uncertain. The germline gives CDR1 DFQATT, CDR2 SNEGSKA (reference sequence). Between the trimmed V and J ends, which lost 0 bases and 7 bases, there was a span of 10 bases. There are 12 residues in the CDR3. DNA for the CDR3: TGCAGTGCTAGAGAAAGAAGAGGAGAGCAGTACTTC. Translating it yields CSARERRGEQYF.

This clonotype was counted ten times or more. This CDR3 reads CASSPLEKEQFF. The DNA for the CDR3 is TGTGCCAGCAGCCCACTCGAGAAAGAGCAGTTCTTC. This rearrangement joins TRBV9 to TRBJ2-1; D remains ambiguous. Trimming pared 4 bases from V and 10 bases from J, leaving 12 bases between. Germline CDR1 reads SGDLS; CDR2 reads YYNGEE. This CDR3 has 12 amino acids.

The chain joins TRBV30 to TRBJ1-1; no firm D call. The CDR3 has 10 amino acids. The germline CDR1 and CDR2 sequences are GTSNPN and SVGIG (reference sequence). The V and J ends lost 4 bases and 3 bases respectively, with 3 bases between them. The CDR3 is CAWTHTEAFF. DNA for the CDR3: TGTGCCTGGACTCACACTGAAGCTTTCTTT. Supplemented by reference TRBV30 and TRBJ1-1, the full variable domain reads SQTIHQWPATLVQPVGSPLSLECTVEGTSNPNLYWYRQAAGRGLQLLFYSVGIGQISSEVPQNLSASRPQDRQFILSSKKLLLSDSGFYLCAWTHTEAFFGQGTRLTVV.

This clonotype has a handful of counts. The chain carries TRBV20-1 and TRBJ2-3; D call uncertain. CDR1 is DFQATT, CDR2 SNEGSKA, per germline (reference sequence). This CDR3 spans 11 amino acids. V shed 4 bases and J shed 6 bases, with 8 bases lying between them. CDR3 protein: CSAIEWDTQYF. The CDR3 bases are TGCAGTGCTATCGAGTGGGATACGCAGTATTTT.

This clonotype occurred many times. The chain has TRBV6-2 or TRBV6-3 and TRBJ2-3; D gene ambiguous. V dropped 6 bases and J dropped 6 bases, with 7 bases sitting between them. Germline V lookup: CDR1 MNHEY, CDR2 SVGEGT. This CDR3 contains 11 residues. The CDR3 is CASSQQDTQYF. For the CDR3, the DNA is TGTGCCAGCAGCCAACAGGATACGCAGTATTTT.

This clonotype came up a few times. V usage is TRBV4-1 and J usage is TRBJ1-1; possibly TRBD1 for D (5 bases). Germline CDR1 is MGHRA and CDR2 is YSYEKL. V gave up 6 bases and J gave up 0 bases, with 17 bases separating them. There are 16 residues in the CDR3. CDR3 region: CASSRDDSPMNTEAFF. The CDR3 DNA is TGCGCCAGCAGTCGGGACGACAGCCCCATGAACACTGAAGCTTTCTTT.

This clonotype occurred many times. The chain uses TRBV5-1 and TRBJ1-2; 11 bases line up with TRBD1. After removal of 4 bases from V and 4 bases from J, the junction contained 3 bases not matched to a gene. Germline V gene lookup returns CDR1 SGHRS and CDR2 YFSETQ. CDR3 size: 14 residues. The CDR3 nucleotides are TGCGCCAGCAGCACCGGGACAGGGGGCTATGGCTACACCTTC. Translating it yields CASSTGTGGYGYTF.

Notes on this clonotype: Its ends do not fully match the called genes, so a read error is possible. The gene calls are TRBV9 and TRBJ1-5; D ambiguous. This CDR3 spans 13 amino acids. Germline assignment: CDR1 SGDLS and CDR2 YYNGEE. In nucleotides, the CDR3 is TGTGCCAACAGCGGGGATAGCAATCAGCCCCAGCATTTT. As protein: CANSGDSNQPQHF. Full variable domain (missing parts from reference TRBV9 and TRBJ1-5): DSGVTQTPKHLITATGQRVTLRCSPRSGDLSVYWYQQSLDQGLQFLIQYYNGEERAKGNILERFSAQQFPDLHSELNLSSLELGDSALYFCANSGDSNQPQHFGDGTRLSIL.

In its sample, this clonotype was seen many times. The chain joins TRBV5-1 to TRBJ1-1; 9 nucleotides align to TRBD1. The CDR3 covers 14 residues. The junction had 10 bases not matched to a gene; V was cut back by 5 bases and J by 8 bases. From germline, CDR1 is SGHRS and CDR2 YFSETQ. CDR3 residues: CASRIPGQGTEAFF. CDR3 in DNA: TGCGCCAGCAGGATTCCGGGACAGGGAACCGAAGCTTTCTTT.